A selection of T cell receptor beta chains follows, all from one sample in a study of patients and donors after allogeneic stem cell transplantation. MiXCR, run by TCRdb on the RT-PCR reads, gives a single entry per CDR3 protein. In the table there are roughly 250,000 distinct CDR3 sequences, 14% of which are singletons. Sequencing used blood, either unsorted or a sorted T cell fraction (not recorded which). The receptors here all came from a human donor who was either an allogeneic HSCT recipient or a stem cell or donor lymphocyte infusion donor (not recorded which). It is not recorded whose cells these are; they may come from a transplant donor. The conserved cysteine and the conserved F or W are not part of the CDR3 here.

v_gene: TRBV20-1; j_gene: TRBJ2-1; CDR3aa: SATSGGSVYNEQF
v_gene: TRBV19; j_gene: TRBJ1-5; CDR3aa: ASSIGGFQPQH
v_gene: TRBV5-6; j_gene: TRBJ2-7; CDR3aa: ASSLRTRAYEQY
v_gene: TRBV24-1; j_gene: TRBJ1-4; CDR3aa: ATSERGAATNEKLF
v_gene: TRBV5-8; j_gene: TRBJ2-1; CDR3aa: ASRVSRGEQF
v_gene: TRBV7-9; j_gene: TRBJ2-5; CDR3aa: ASSFGDRAQETQY
v_gene: TRBV11-2; j_gene: TRBJ2-3; CDR3aa: ASSLVGFMASTDTQY
v_gene: TRBV7-2; j_gene: TRBJ1-2; CDR3aa: ASSSGGAGSYGYT
v_gene: TRBV6-1; j_gene: TRBJ2-1; CDR3aa: ASNRVGNEQF
v_gene: TRBV5-1; j_gene: TRBJ2-5; CDR3aa: ASSLAMSSGQETQY
v_gene: TRBV19; j_gene: TRBJ2-1; CDR3aa: ASSIGQGGQF
v_gene: TRBV7-2; j_gene: TRBJ1-2; CDR3aa: ASSPRTGDYT
v_gene: TRBV2; j_gene: TRBJ1-2; CDR3aa: ASSPKRAGVGYT
v_gene: TRBV15; j_gene: TRBJ2-3; CDR3aa: ATSRETRVRQGASDTQY
v_gene: TRBV9; j_gene: TRBJ1-6; CDR3aa: ASSVAPDRNNSPLH
v_gene: TRBV6-1; j_gene: TRBJ1-3; CDR3aa: ASSLGGQGANTIY
v_gene: TRBV30; j_gene: TRBJ2-2; CDR3aa: AWSTDRGKRDTGELF
v_gene: TRBV5-1; j_gene: TRBJ1-1; CDR3aa: ASSLEIPSTEAF
v_gene: TRBV19; j_gene: TRBJ1-5; CDR3aa: ASTTDGHSNQPQH
v_gene: TRBV7-9; j_gene: TRBJ2-1; CDR3aa: ASSFTPGQNNEQF
v_gene: TRBV6-5; j_gene: TRBJ1-5; CDR3aa: ASSYSRPGGNQPQH
v_gene: TRBV6-1; j_gene: TRBJ2-3; CDR3aa: ASSEYRGISTDTQY
v_gene: TRBV5-5; j_gene: TRBJ2-5; CDR3aa: ASSLGEQGPQETQY
v_gene: TRBV19; j_gene: TRBJ1-1; CDR3aa: ASSIEGWSTEAF
v_gene: TRBV19; j_gene: TRBJ2-1; CDR3aa: ASGLADTYNEQF
v_gene: TRBV19; j_gene: TRBJ1-1; CDR3aa: ASKQQKNTEAF
v_gene: TRBV20-1; j_gene: TRBJ1-1; CDR3aa: SASAGAANTEAF
v_gene: TRBV6-1; j_gene: TRBJ2-3; CDR3aa: ASSLRGFTDTQY
v_gene: TRBV20-1; j_gene: TRBJ1-4; CDR3aa: SARGRTGKAFNEKLF
v_gene: TRBV29-1; j_gene: TRBJ1-4; CDR3aa: SGWEEKLF
v_gene: TRBV6-1; j_gene: TRBJ2-4; CDR3aa: ASRPGGLALAKNIQY
v_gene: TRBV5-4; j_gene: TRBJ1-2; CDR3aa: ASSMTGAYGYT
v_gene: TRBV20-1; j_gene: TRBJ1-5; CDR3aa: SAPTGGSYSNQPQH
v_gene: TRBV12-3/TRBV12-4; j_gene: TRBJ1-1; CDR3aa: ASSPEKNTEAF
v_gene: TRBV2; j_gene: TRBJ2-2; CDR3aa: ASSGNHRASTGELF
v_gene: TRBV23-1; j_gene: TRBJ1-5; CDR3aa: ASSQLTGTNQPQH
v_gene: TRBV5-1; j_gene: TRBJ1-2; CDR3aa: ASSLADGFYGYT
v_gene: TRBV3-1; j_gene: TRBJ2-5; CDR3aa: ASSQARIQQETQY
v_gene: TRBV7-2; j_gene: TRBJ1-2; CDR3aa: ASSLGGSSSGYT
v_gene: TRBV19; j_gene: TRBJ2-1; CDR3aa: AFLRPYFENEQF
v_gene: TRBV9; j_gene: TRBJ2-1; CDR3aa: ASSPRLVSYNEQF
v_gene: TRBV20-1; j_gene: TRBJ1-2; CDR3aa: SAKPPGGLYGYT
v_gene: TRBV7-8; j_gene: TRBJ1-2; CDR3aa: ASSLVQGNYGYT
v_gene: TRBV12-3/TRBV12-4; j_gene: TRBJ2-5; CDR3aa: ASSQTITQETQY
v_gene: TRBV7-8; j_gene: TRBJ2-6; CDR3aa: ASSLYVKSGANVLT
v_gene: TRBV6-1; j_gene: TRBJ1-1; CDR3aa: ASSRTGGTEAF
v_gene: TRBV20-1; j_gene: TRBJ2-4; CDR3aa: SAWGTGGGANIQY
v_gene: TRBV29-1; j_gene: TRBJ2-2; CDR3aa: SGSAGANTGELF
v_gene: TRBV5-1; j_gene: TRBJ1-4; CDR3aa: ASRMRGASTNEKLF
v_gene: TRBV7-2; j_gene: TRBJ2-1; CDR3aa: ASSSGRVYNEQF
v_gene: TRBV10-3; j_gene: TRBJ2-1; CDR3aa: AIRRRETDNEQF
v_gene: TRBV18; j_gene: TRBJ2-1; CDR3aa: ASSRGAGETYNEQF
v_gene: TRBV23-1; j_gene: TRBJ2-7; CDR3aa: ASSQSSAPSSTIHYEQY
v_gene: TRBV11-2; j_gene: TRBJ1-6; CDR3aa: ASSFSGGDFTLH
v_gene: TRBV20-1; j_gene: TRBJ1-1; CDR3aa: SARDGGGHRSAF
v_gene: TRBV10-3; j_gene: TRBJ1-2; CDR3aa: AIRDRDGYT
v_gene: TRBV30; j_gene: TRBJ1-5; CDR3aa: AWRTGYGQPQH
v_gene: TRBV18; j_gene: TRBJ2-2; CDR3aa: ASSLRPRGTGELF
v_gene: TRBV6-2/TRBV6-3; j_gene: TRBJ2-2; CDR3aa: ASSYAGTATGELF
v_gene: TRBV5-6; j_gene: TRBJ2-7; CDR3aa: ASSPDRAYEQY